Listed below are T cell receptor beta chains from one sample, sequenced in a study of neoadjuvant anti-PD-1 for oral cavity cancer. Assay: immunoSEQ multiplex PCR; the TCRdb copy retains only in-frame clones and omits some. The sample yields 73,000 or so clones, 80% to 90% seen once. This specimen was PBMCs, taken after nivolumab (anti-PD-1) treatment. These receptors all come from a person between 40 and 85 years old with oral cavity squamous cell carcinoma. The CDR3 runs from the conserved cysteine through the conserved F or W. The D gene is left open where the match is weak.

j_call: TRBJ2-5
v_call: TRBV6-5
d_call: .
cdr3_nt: TGTGCCACCTGGGACTTCCAAGAGACCCAGTACTTC
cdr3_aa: CATWDFQETQYF

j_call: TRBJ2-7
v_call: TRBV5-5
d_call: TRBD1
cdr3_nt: TGTGCCAGCAGCCACAGACAGGGATTCTCCTACGAGCAGTACTTC
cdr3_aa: CASSHRQGFSYEQYF

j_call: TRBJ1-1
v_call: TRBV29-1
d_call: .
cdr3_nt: TGCAGCGTTGTGGGGGACGGGTTGAACACTGAAGCTTTCTTT
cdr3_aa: CSVVGDGLNTEAFF

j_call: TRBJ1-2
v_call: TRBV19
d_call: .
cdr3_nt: TGTGCCAGTAGTATTGAGGGGCGGGTTAACTACGGCTACACCTTC
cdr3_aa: CASSIEGRVNYGYTF

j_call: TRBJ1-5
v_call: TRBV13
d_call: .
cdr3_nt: TGTGCCAGCAGCTTCGGTAGTCAGCCCCAGCATTTT
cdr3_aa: CASSFGSQPQHF

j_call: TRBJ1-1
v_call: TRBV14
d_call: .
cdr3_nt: TGTGCCAGCAGCCAGCCGTGGCCAATGAACACTGAAGCTTTCTTT
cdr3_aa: CASSQPWPMNTEAFF

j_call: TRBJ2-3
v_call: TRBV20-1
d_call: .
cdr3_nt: TGCAGTGCTAGCTACGGAGATACGCAGTATTTT
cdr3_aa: CSASYGDTQYF

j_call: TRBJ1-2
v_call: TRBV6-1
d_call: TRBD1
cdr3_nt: TGTGCCAGCAGTGAATACGGGACAGCCGTAAATGGCTACACCTTC
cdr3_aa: CASSEYGTAVNGYTF

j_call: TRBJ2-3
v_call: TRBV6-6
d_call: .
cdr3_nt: TGTGCCAGCACCATGAACACAGATACGCAGTATTTT
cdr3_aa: CASTMNTDTQYF

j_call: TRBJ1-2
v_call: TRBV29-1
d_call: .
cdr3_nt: TGCAGCGTTGAAAGCTTACACTATGGCTACACCTTC
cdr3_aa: CSVESLHYGYTF

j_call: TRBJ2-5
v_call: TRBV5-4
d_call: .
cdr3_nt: TGTGCCAGCAGCTTTGGCGGTCAAGGGGAGACCCAGTACTTC
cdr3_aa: CASSFGGQGETQYF

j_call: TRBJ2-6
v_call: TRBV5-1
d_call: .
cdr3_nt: TGCGCCAGCAGGGGAGGAGTGTTTTACTCTGGGGCCAACGTCCTGACTTTC
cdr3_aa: CASRGGVFYSGANVLTF

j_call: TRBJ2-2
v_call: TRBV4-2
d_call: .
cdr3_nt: TGTGCCAGCAGCCAAATAGTAGGACAGAGAACCGGGGAGCTGTTTTTT
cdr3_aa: CASSQIVGQRTGELFF

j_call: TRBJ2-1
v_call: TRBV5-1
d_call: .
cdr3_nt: TGCGCCAGCAGCCCCGGGTCCGCAGTGCGGGAGCAGTTCTTC
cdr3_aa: CASSPGSAVREQFF

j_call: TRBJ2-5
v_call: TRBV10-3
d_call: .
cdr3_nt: TGTGCCATCAGTGAACAGCAACAAGAGACCCAGTACTTC
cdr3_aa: CAISEQQQETQYF

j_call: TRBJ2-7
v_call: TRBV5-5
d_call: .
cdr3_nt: TGTGCCAGCAGCCAAACCGGGCTTTCCCCCTACGAGCAGTACTTC
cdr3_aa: CASSQTGLSPYEQYF